This T cell receptor beta chain was sequenced for a study of molecular identifiers for immune sequencing clone quantification. Whole-study context: In replicates, RNA from around 20,000 or 100,000 naive CD8 cells was divided five ways and four parts were sequenced. Study-level results: Over 99% of CMV-specific effector molecules, but under 1% of naive ones, were in clones above 20 copies. Underestimated sizes of highly expanded clones could result from identical TCR molecules that share a barcode.

Naive CD8 T cells were FACS-sorted by CD8+CD4-CCR7+CD45RA+ markers. This clonotype has at least ten counts. Its specificity is unknown. In TCRdb, the PCR reads were re-called with MiXCR into one record per CDR3 protein. The sample gives about 510,000 distinct CDR3 sequences, around 23% of which show up once; around 0.8% is in the top ten. This receptor was obtained from a human donor in good health. Some libraries in this study had Jurkat cell RNA spiked in. Specimen: naive CD8+ T cells from blood, with Jurkat cell RNA spiked in. The subset was: FACS-sorted CD8+CD4-CCR7+CD45RA+ naive T cells.

The CDR3 here is CASRSDTVEQYF. The CDR3 region has the DNA TGCGCCAGCAGATCGGACACCGTCGAGCAGTACTTC. The rearrangement links TRBV5-1 to TRBJ2-7; D perhaps matches TRBD1 (5 bases). V was cut by 5 bases and J by 6 bases, with 12 bases left in between. Per germline, CDR1 SGHRS and CDR2 YFSETQ. There are 12 residues in the CDR3.